This T cell receptor beta chain was obtained from a study of OX40 agonist ivuxolimab in advanced cancers. The V gene end was trimmed by 6 bases and the J gene end by 6 bases; junction bases not matched to a gene: 9. The CDR3 spans 15 residues. CDR1 is MNHNY, CDR2 SVGAGI, per germline (reference sequence). This clone was counted a single time. Libraries were prepared by immunoSEQ multiplex PCR; TCRdb keeps only in-frame clonotypes and omits some of them. The table shows 20,000 to 30,000 clones, with approximately 79% occurring only once. The rearrangement joins TRBV6-6 to TRBJ2-4, with TRBD1 matching 9 bases. The receptor's source is an adult with an advanced solid tumor such as melanoma, head and neck, liver or kidney cancer. Sequenced material: CD4+ or CD8+ T cells sorted from blood, taken in a trial of the OX40 agonist ivuxolimab. The CDR3 DNA follows: TGTGCCAGCAGCGAGACAGGGGGAGGGGGAAACATTCAGTACTTC. Protein product: CASSETGGGGNIQYF.